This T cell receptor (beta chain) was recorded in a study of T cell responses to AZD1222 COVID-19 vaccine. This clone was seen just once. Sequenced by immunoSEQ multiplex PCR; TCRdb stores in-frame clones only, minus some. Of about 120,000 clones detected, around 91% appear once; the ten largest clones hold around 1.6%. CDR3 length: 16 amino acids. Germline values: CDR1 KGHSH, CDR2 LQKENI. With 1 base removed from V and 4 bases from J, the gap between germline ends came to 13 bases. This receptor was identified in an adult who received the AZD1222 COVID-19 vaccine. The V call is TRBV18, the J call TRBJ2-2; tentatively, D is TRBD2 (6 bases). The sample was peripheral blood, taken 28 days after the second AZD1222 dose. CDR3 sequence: CASSPRLDAGTGELFF. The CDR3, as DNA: TGTGCCAGCTCACCACGACTAGATGCGGGCACCGGGGAGCTGTTTTTT.